The sample holds many counts of the clone carrying this T cell receptor beta chain. What it binds is not known. Amplification from RNA transcripts yielded the TCR beta CDR3 regions. RT-PCR in the first round used HTBI primers; a second-round multiplex PCR followed. TCRdb re-analysed the multiplex PCR reads in MiXCR, keeping a single row per CDR3 protein. This table has more than 550,000 distinct CDR3 sequences, about two fifths appearing once. The sample originates from a study of Graves' ophthalmopathy and Graves' hyperthyroidism. The CDR3 has 14 residues. CDR1 is SGHAT and CDR2 is FQNNGV in the germline V gene. Trimming left V 3 bases short and J 3 bases short, with 6 bases between. Whole-study findings and limits: The authors also found most expanded thyroid clonotypes above 0.001 frequency in blood.

Sequenced input: peripheral blood. The V and J genes are TRBV11-2 and TRBJ2-6; no definite D call. The source is an adult man with Graves' ophthalmopathy. The CDR3 region has the DNA TGTGCCAGCAGCTTGGACGGTGGGGCCAACGTCCTGACTTTC. Residues: CASSLDGGANVLTF.